This T cell receptor beta chain was identified in a study of blood T cell repertoires in COVID-19 (dated by TCRdb to 2018 to 2020). About the full investigation: Samples covering the acute and convalescent phases of COVID-19 were provided by collaborators in the United States, Italy and Spain. The sample metadata nearly always contained a de-identified subject ID, COVID-19 status, age in years and sex. The dataset comprised deeply sampled blood TCRbeta repertoires from subjects exposed to, actively infected with, or recovered from COVID-19. The samples were drawn from two sources: the first 160 participants of the ongoing ImmuneRACE study, and over 950 subjects contributed by 6 global collaborators. The prospective study material was composed of cDNA or gDNA derived from T cells, B-cell-depleted T cells, or PBMCs. The repertoires were released in a freely available public database intended as a resource for research on the immune response to SARS-CoV-2. Where available, HLA class I and class II types were obtained from metadata supplied by the sample provider rather than from assay-based typing. Overall results and qualifications from the work: The amount of clinical and demographic metadata varied by source and participant and was provided uncurated.

The immunoSEQ Assay, a bias-controlled multiplex PCR, was used to amplify TCRbeta CDR3 regions from genomic DNA. Per the source publication's procedure: The number of nucleated cells in each sample was estimated by amplification of reference gene primers within the assay. To quantify the absolute abundance of each unique TCRbeta CDR3 rearrangement, sequence reads were collapsed and filtered. For each sample, productive Simpson clonality was calculated as the square root of Simpson's diversity index over productive rearrangements. Here the immuneACCESS table is served through TCRdb, limited to in-frame sequences with V and J called. Missing clones are a known gap in these copies; in checked studies unresolved V genes cover under half, and the rest lacks a known reason. D and trimming come from the DNA, and the V and J calls and clone size come from that table. Present in this sample are a few hundred thousand clones, around 91% of which were seen just once. The top ten constitute around 1% of the sample.

Enrolling through a virtual design, the prospective study's participants ranged in age from roughly 18 to 95 years and lived across 24 United States geographic areas. Cohort assignment in the prospective study relied on participant-reported clinical history from a screening survey and a study questionnaire. Recovered participants in ImmuneRACE Cohort 3 were defined by two consecutive negative NP/OP PCR tests, clearance by a healthcare professional, or resolution of symptoms. Each participant in the prospective study had whole blood, serum and a nasopharyngeal or oropharyngeal swab collected by mobile phlebotomists. Over an approximately 2-month period, participants in the prospective study had the option of providing additional blood draws and questionnaires. Blood samples from the prospective study were shipped frozen or at room temperature prior to DNA extraction. Including the terminal cysteine and phenylalanine, the CDR3 comprises 16 residues. The read is trimmed to its CDR3 DNA, 48 bases read in frame from base 1. From a lookup of the germline V gene (reference sequence), CDR1 and CDR2 are LNHDA and SQIVND. Clipping removes 4 bases from V and 5 bases from J, with 5 as the unmatched junction base count.

As concerns this clone: Its antigen is still unknown. No much larger clonotype is one base removed from it; base qualities were not supplied.

This sequence was found in a man aged 18 to 29 who had recovered from COVID-19. The chain couples TRBV19 to TRBJ1-6, with 10 central nucleotides matching TRBD1. Sample: PBMCs or T cells enriched from blood (not recorded which). The DNA sequence is as follows: TGTGCCAGTAGTACAAAGACAGGGGGCGATAATTCACCCCTCCACTTT. Its protein is CASSTKTGGDNSPLHF.